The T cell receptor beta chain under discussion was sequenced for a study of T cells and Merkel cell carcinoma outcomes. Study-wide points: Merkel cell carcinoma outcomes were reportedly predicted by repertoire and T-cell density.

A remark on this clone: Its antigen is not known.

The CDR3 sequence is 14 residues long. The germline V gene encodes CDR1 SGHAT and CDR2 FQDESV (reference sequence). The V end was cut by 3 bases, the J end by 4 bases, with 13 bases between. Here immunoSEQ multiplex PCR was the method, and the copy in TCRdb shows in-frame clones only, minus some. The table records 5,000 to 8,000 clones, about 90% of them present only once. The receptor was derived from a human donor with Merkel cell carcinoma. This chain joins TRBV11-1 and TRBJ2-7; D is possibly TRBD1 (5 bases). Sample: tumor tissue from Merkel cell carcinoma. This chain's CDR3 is CASSFLTDTYEQYF. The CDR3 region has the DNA TGTGCCAGCAGCTTCCTGACAGATACTTACGAGCAGTACTTC.